This TCR beta chain comes out of a study of identical twins. Regarding the study as a whole: Invariant MAIT and iNKT cells may have partly biased zero-insertion analyses. In drawing conclusions, the study used cross-sectional statistical analysis and did not follow the same donors.

This clonotype was observed many times. The antigen is unknown. Addition of a universal primer site occurred through template switching, and cDNA carried unique molecular identifiers. Each CDR3 protein is one row after TCRdb ran MiXCR on the 5' RACE reads. Here the sample spans around 240,000 distinct CDR3 sequences, about 11% being singletons. The sequenced sample consisted of memory T cells sorted from blood. The TCR comes from a man aged 45-60 years in good health.

The CDR3 here is CASTRSPTGGSTNEKLFF. The CDR3 DNA reads TGTGCCAGCACCCGTTCACCGACAGGGGGCTCAACTAATGAAAAACTGTTTTTT. The chain uses TRBV7-8 and TRBJ1-4; 10 bases match TRBD1. The CDR3 consists of 18 residues. The germline V gene encodes CDR1 SGHVS and CDR2 FQNEAQ. The V segment lost 7 bases and the J segment 0 bases; nucleotides outside the gene matches: 11.